Each of the 4 T cell receptor beta chains below was sequenced from the same sample in a study of Graves' ophthalmopathy and Graves' hyperthyroidism. TCR beta CDR3 regions were amplified from RNA transcripts. Second-round multiplex PCR came after first-round RT-PCR with HTBI primers. MiXCR was run by TCRdb on the multiplex PCR reads, yielding one entry per CDR3 protein. The repertoire holds about 480,000 distinct CDR3 sequences, with under 15% as singletons. Sequencing was performed on blood. These receptors all stem from a woman aged 25-40 years with Graves' ophthalmopathy.

This clonotype was seen repeatedly, ten times or more. This chain joins TRBV11-2 and TRBJ2-7; D remains unclear. Trimming removed 1 base from V and 0 bases from J, with 10 bases in between. The CDR3 has 15 residues. Looked up from germline, CDR1 is SGHAT and CDR2 is FQNNGV. CDR3 DNA: TGTGCCAGCAGCTTAGTCAGTCTACGCTCCTACGAGCAGTACTTC. As protein: CASSLVSLRSYEQYF.

The rearrangement links TRBV2 to TRBJ2-7; no reliable D call. V lost 0 bases to trimming and J lost 2 bases, with 26 bases between them. Germline V gene sequence: CDR1 SNHLY, CDR2 FYNNEI. The CDR3 runs 20 residues. The chain's CDR3 is CASSEAPVEAALKITYEQYF. CDR3 in DNA: TGTGCCAGCAGTGAAGCGCCTGTTGAGGCGGCCCTAAAAATTACCTACGAGCAGTACTTC.

This clonotype was detected many times. This chain connects TRBV20-1 to TRBJ2-5, with TRBD2 matching over 14 bases. V dropped 7 bases and J dropped 5; count of bases not matched to a gene: 6. The CDR3 sequence is 14 residues long. The germline gives CDR1 DFQATT, CDR2 SNEGSKA (reference sequence). As DNA, the CDR3 is TGCAGTGTCGGGGGACTAGCGGGAGATGAGACCCAGTACTTC. As protein: CSVGGLAGDETQYF.

This clonotype has a handful of counts. CDR3 amino acids: CASSGFSYEQYF. The DNA of the CDR3 is TGTGCCAGCAGTGGATTTTCCTACGAGCAGTACTTC. The V call is TRBV25-1, the J call TRBJ2-7; D unresolved. This CDR3 spans 12 amino acids. From germline, CDR1 is MGHDK and CDR2 SYGVNS. The V end was cut by 4 bases, the J end by 1 base, with 5 bases between.